This entry concerns a single T cell receptor (beta chain). This specimen belongs to a study of blood T cell repertoires in COVID-19. As for the study in general: Collection of acute and convalescent COVID-19 samples took place in the United States, Italy and Spain. T cells, B-cell-depleted T cells, or PBMCs supplied cDNA or gDNA.

Per the authors' pipeline: The authors estimated nucleated cell counts from reference gene primer amplification. The repertoire was sequenced with immunoSEQ multiplex PCR; TCRdb's copy has only in-frame clones and lacks some. The V and J calls and clone size were taken over from that table, and D and trimming were inferred from the DNA. This table has roughly 100,000 clones, around 87% appearing once. The CDR3 has 15 residues. Trimming stripped 2 bases from V and 3 bases from J, with 11 bases between. Germline-derived CDR1 and CDR2 are SNHLY and FYNNEI. The TCR was taken from a man aged 50 or older with acute or convalescent COVID-19. The chain uses TRBV2 and TRBJ1-5; the D gene is possibly TRBD1 (6 bases). Material for sequencing was peripheral blood. The CDR3 DNA reads TGTGCCAGCAGTGAACAGGGGCTGGACAATCAGCCCCAGCATTTT. Translation: CASSEQGLDNQPQHF.